These T cell receptor beta chains were read from a single sample in a study of T cell therapy after organ transplantation. No antigen has been assigned to these receptors. Sequencing was performed with immunoSEQ multiplex PCR; in TCRdb, only in-frame clones are kept and a portion is missing. Among 15,000 to 20,000 clones, around 81% were seen once, and the ten largest hold about 10%. The material was CD8+ T cells from blood, obtained after autologous CMV-specific T cell therapy. The source of these receptors is a human patient who had received a solid organ transplant and had CMV disease. The T cells may come from the graft donor. Both conserved end residues are part of each CDR3. The order of the fields is V gene, clone size, D gene, J gene, CDR3 protein, CDR3 DNA. A D gene is named only where the DNA matches it firmly. The size field is filled for only some rows; it gives once, few, many or a size class.

TRBV7-9	.	.	TRBJ2-2	CASSPIRPGTNTGELFF	TGTGCCAGCAGCCCCATTCGGCCCGGGACGAACACCGGGGAGCTGTTTTTT
TRBV12-5	.	.	TRBJ1-2	CASGLGRGANYGYTF	TGTGCTAGTGGTTTGGGAAGGGGAGCTAACTATGGCTACACCTTC
TRBV7-8	.	.	TRBJ2-7	CASSLGSSALYEQYF	TGTGCCAGCAGCTTAGGTTCTAGTGCGCTCTACGAGCAGTACTTC
TRBV11-2	.	.	TRBJ1-1	CASSSPAGEIDEAFF	TGTGCCAGCAGCTCTCCCGCAGGGGAAATTGATGAAGCTTTCTTT
TRBV6-5	.	TRBD1	TRBJ1-2	CASSYEGQGYGYTF	TGTGCCAGCAGTTACGAGGGACAGGGCTATGGCTACACCTTC
TRBV14	.	.	TRBJ1-2	CASSQDWGGGYGYTF	TGTGCCAGCAGCCAAGATTGGGGAGGCGGCTATGGCTACACCTTC
TRBV5-1	.	TRBD2	TRBJ2-3	CASSLGTSGTADTQYF	TGCGCCAGCAGCTTGGGGACTAGCGGGACTGCAGATACGCAGTATTTT
TRBV27	.	.	TRBJ2-7	CASSLSLEWVRLGQYF	TGTGCCAGCAGTTTATCGTTGGAATGGGTCCGACTTGGGCAGTACTTC
TRBV11-1	.	TRBD2	TRBJ2-2	CASIALAGGTGELFF	TGTGCCAGCATCGCACTAGCGGGGGGGACCGGGGAGCTGTTTTTT
TRBV14	.	TRBD1	TRBJ2-7	CASSHPGQGPYEQYF	TGTGCCAGCAGCCATCCGGGACAGGGTCCCTACGAGCAGTACTTC
TRBV7-9	.	.	TRBJ1-5	CASSLGGEPPREPQHF	TGTGCCAGCAGCTTAGGGGGTGAACCCCCAAGGGAGCCCCAGCATTTT
TRBV4-1	.	.	TRBJ1-5	CASSLGSRGDQPQHF	TGCGCCAGCAGCCTAGGGTCGAGGGGGGATCAGCCCCAGCATTTT
TRBV2	once	.	TRBJ1-6	CASSEGYGAHSPLHF	TGTGCCAGCAGTGAAGGATACGGGGCGCATTCACCCCTCCACTTT
TRBV11-2	.	.	TRBJ1-2	CASSLGRVGYTF	TGTGCCAGCAGCTTAGGCAGGGTCGGCTACACCTTC
TRBV6-5	.	TRBD2	TRBJ2-1	CASTPGTNERYEQFF	TGTGCCAGCACCCCCGGGACTAACGAGCGGTATGAGCAGTTCTTC
TRBV30	.	TRBD1	TRBJ2-2	CACRTGGDTGELFF	TGTGCCTGCCGAACAGGGGGCGACACCGGGGAGCTGTTTTTT
TRBV6-5	.	TRBD1	TRBJ1-2	CASSYSTAGGSYGYTF	TGTGCCAGCAGTTACTCGACAGCAGGGGGCTCGTATGGCTACACCTTC
TRBV14	.	TRBD2	TRBJ2-7	CASSQVNLAGGIYEQYF	TGTGCCAGCAGCCAAGTGAATCTAGCGGGAGGTATATACGAGCAGTACTTC
TRBV19	.	TRBD1	TRBJ2-3	CASSFGTGVGDTQYF	TGTGCCAGTAGTTTCGGGACAGGGGTGGGGGATACGCAGTATTTT
TRBV2	.	.	TRBJ1-2	CASRGRDYGYTF	TGTGCCAGCCGGGGGAGGGACTATGGCTACACCTTC
TRBV4-1	few	.	TRBJ1-1	CASSQVSGNEAFF	TGCGCCAGCAGCCAAGTGTCAGGTAATGAAGCTTTCTTT
TRBV7-9	once	.	TRBJ2-1	CASSLGPHNEQFF	TGTGCCAGCAGCTTAGGACCCCACAATGAGCAGTTCTTC
TRBV11-2	.	TRBD1	TRBJ2-3	CASSSGQEGTDTQYF	TGTGCCAGCAGCTCTGGACAGGAGGGCACAGATACGCAGTATTTT
TRBV6-5	.	TRBD1	TRBJ1-5	CASSYSGGPHQPQHF	TGTGCCAGCAGTTACTCAGGGGGCCCTCATCAGCCCCAGCATTTT